A selection of T cell receptor beta chains follows, all from one sample in a study of tumor-infiltrating lymphocytes in primary liver carcinoma. One entry per CDR3 protein, called by TCRdb with MiXCR from the multiplex PCR reads. The sample has about 310,000 distinct CDR3 sequences, 58% seen once. The sequenced sample was peripheral blood. The receptors were sampled from a woman under 40 with primary liver carcinoma and hepatitis B virus infection. CDR3s leave out the opening cysteine and the closing phenylalanine or tryptophan. The size entry is marked missing in some rows and otherwise reads once, few, many or a size class.

v_gene	abundance	j_gene	CDR3aa
TRBV6-5	-	TRBJ2-2	ASSSRLGGTNTGELF
TRBV4-1	many	TRBJ1-1	ASSQRTGMNTEAF
TRBV12-3/TRBV12-4	many	TRBJ2-1	ASSFPGSNEQF
TRBV11-2	-	TRBJ2-7	ASNLAYEQY
TRBV2	-	TRBJ2-2	ASLGTGELF
TRBV14	-	TRBJ1-1	ASSLHRNTEAF
TRBV11-2	-	TRBJ2-6	ASSLDRAGANVLT
TRBV5-5	-	TRBJ2-1	AGSLAWVLAEQF
TRBV11-1	-	TRBJ2-1	ASSLVTSNEQS
TRBV2	-	TRBJ2-3	ASKPGGGTDTQY
TRBV6-2/TRBV6-3	many	TRBJ2-1	ASSYDRRGYNEQF
TRBV29-1	many	TRBJ2-1	SVWGDEQF
TRBV10-3	-	TRBJ2-3	AISESKGGSTDTQY
TRBV6-5	few	TRBJ2-1	ASVGSGKGNEQF
TRBV28	-	TRBJ1-5	ASSFRSGQPQH
TRBV6-2/TRBV6-3	few	TRBJ2-1	ASFHDLGDRDNEQF
TRBV30	-	TRBJ1-3	AYTHRGPGNTIY
TRBV7-8	once	TRBJ2-1	ASSLAPVRGEGYNEQF
TRBV10-2	-	TRBJ1-1	TSSEMFLGNTEAF
TRBV4-3	-	TRBJ2-1	ASIQEPVQVNEQF
TRBV6-5	many	TRBJ1-1	ASSERVNTEAF
TRBV11-2	many	TRBJ2-1	ASSKTTVSSYNEQF
TRBV7-9	few	TRBJ2-1	ASSRLGSGRDNEQF
TRBV11-2	-	TRBJ2-1	TSSRTASGMGHEQF
TRBV10-3	-	TRBJ1-1	AVETGLGTEAF
TRBV6-2/TRBV6-3	-	TRBJ2-5	ASNYRDIQETQY
TRBV6-5	-	TRBJ2-3	ASSNTKRADTQY
TRBV6-6	many	TRBJ2-1	ASGTPSDNEQF
TRBV6-2/TRBV6-3	-	TRBJ1-1	ASTIGNGYAKAF
TRBV28	-	TRBJ2-3	ANTGERAGALGDTQY
TRBV29-1	-	TRBJ1-5	IVRDIARQPQH
TRBV11-1	-	TRBJ2-5	ASSWSGGTGSQY
TRBV12-3/TRBV12-4	-	TRBJ2-1	ASSFALALYNEQL
TRBV6-2/TRBV6-3	-	TRBJ2-3	AGPRGGDMQY
TRBV10-2	many	TRBJ2-1	ASSVSGSNNEQF
TRBV6-1	-	TRBJ1-2	ASRLGATPTYT
TRBV29-1	many	TRBJ1-2	SVEDPPGYGYT
TRBV11-2	-	TRBJ2-7	ASSQVQGGSYKQY
TRBV5-1	-	TRBJ2-3	ASRTIGTTDTQY
TRBV11-2	-	TRBJ1-1	ANSSFKGGTEAF
TRBV6-5	many	TRBJ1-2	ASSGYQGRDGYT
TRBV11-2	few	TRBJ2-1	ANSSQLAGNNEQF
TRBV14	few	TRBJ1-2	ASSQARLYGYT
TRBV6-1	-	TRBJ2-1	ANGEIIRDNEQF
TRBV12-3/TRBV12-4	few	TRBJ2-5	VSSSARGSWETQY
TRBV11-3	-	TRBJ2-1	TSSTGFARGPQNEQF
TRBV6-1	many	TRBJ2-3	ASSEGWRDTQY
TRBV12-2	-	TRBJ1-1	ASRLALEGGGTEAF
TRBV6-5	few	TRBJ1-5	ASSVRGGTQPQH